This TCR beta chain was captured in a study of blood T cell repertoires in COVID-19. About the research overall: Samples representing acute and convalescent COVID-19 were sourced from the United States, Italy and Spain. The cDNA or gDNA used as material had been derived from T cells, B-cell-depleted T cells, or PBMCs.

In the source study's methods: Reference gene primer amplification in the assay estimated nucleated cell counts. Some clones are missing from TCRdb's copy, which holds only in-frame ones; the method was immunoSEQ multiplex PCR. The V and J calls and the clone size are those of that table, but D and trimming were determined from the DNA. Of roughly 340,000 clones listed, approximately 89% are singletons. With 7 bases removed from V and 4 bases from J, the gap between germline ends came to 11 bases. Germline CDR1 is SGHTA and CDR2 is FQGNSA. The length of the CDR3 is 13 residues. This sequence was found in a woman younger than 35 who had recovered from COVID-19. V is TRBV7-2 and J is TRBJ1-5; no reliable D call. Sequenced sample: peripheral blood. CDR3 loop: CASTLYRNQPQHF. The CDR3 DNA sequence: TGTGCCAGCACCCTATACCGAAATCAGCCCCAGCATTTT.